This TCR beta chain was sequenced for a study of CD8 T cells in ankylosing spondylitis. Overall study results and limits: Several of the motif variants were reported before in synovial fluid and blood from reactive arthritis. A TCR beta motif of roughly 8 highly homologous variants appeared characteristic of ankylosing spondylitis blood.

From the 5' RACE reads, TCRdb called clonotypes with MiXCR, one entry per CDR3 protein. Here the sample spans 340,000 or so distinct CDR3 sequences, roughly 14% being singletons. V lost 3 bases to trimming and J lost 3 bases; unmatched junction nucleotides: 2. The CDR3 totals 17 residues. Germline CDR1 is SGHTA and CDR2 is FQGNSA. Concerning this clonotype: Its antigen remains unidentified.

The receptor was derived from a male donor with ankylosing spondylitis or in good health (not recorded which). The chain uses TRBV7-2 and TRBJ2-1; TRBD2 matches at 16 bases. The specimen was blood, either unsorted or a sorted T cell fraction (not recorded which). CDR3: CASSFGTSGGGYNEQFF. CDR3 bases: TGTGCCAGCAGCTTCGGGACTAGCGGGGGGGGCTACAATGAGCAGTTCTTC.